The 26 T cell receptor beta chains below were found in one sample sequenced in a study of memory CD4+ T cells and cytomegalovirus serostatus. The repertoire was sequenced with immunoSEQ multiplex PCR; TCRdb's copy has only in-frame clones and lacks some. The table has approximately 46,000 clones, about three quarters seen once. Single viable CD3+CD4+CD8-CD45RO+ cells were sorted as the memory CD4+ T cells. The sample consisted of memory CD4+ T cells from blood. The receptors derive from an adult in good health and CMV-seronegative.

This clone has a handful of counts. The chain employs TRBV7-2 and TRBJ1-3; tentatively, D is TRBD1 (5 bases). Germline assignment: CDR1 SGHTA and CDR2 FQGNSA. The CDR3 totals 16 residues. Trimming took 5 bases from V and 0 from J, leaving 14 bases between them. In nucleotides, the CDR3 is TGTGCCAGCAGCCCAGCACAGGCCAGCTCTGGAAACACCATATATTTT. Its protein product is CASSPAQASSGNTIYF.

This clone showed up just a few times. The gene calls are TRBV9 and TRBJ2-3, with D perhaps matching TRBD2 (6 bases). The V gene's germline CDR1 is SGDLS and CDR2 YYNGEE. There are 15 residues in the CDR3. V shed 0 bases and J shed 3 bases, with 11 bases lying between them. CDR3: CASSVGGVVTDTQYF. CDR3 bases: TGTGCCAGCAGCGTAGGCGGGGTGGTTACAGATACGCAGTATTTT.

The chain uses TRBV7-3 and TRBJ2-1; 8 bases match TRBD2. Germline loops: CDR1 SGHTA, CDR2 FQGTGA. This CDR3 is built from 17 residues. The V segment lost 4 bases and the J segment 0 bases; nucleotides outside the gene matches: 8. The CDR3 is CASSYQNGGVSYNEQFF. The CDR3 DNA follows: TGTGCCAGCAGCTACCAAAACGGGGGGGTCTCCTACAATGAGCAGTTCTTC.

V usage is TRBV15 and J usage is TRBJ2-7; tentatively, D is TRBD2 (6 bases). The V gene lost 1 base and the J gene lost 0 bases, with 16 bases spanning the gap. Looked up from germline, CDR1 is LNHNV and CDR2 is YYDKDF (reference sequence). The CDR3 runs 17 residues. CDR3 protein: CATSRARGTDHSYEQYF. CDR3 nucleotide sequence: TGTGCCACCAGCAGAGCTCGGGGGACCGATCACTCCTACGAGCAGTACTTC.

This clone was recorded a few times. The V call is TRBV6-6, the J call TRBJ1-1; D might be TRBD1 (6 bases). V was clipped by 8 bases and J by 5 bases, with 18 bases between them. The CDR3 extends over 14 amino acids. Germline assignment: CDR1 MNHNY and CDR2 SVGAGI (reference sequence). The CDR3 bases are TGTGCCAGCTTACTAACAGGGTTCGGGACTGAAGCTTTCTTT. Its protein is CASLLTGFGTEAFF.

This rearrangement joins TRBV4-2 to TRBJ1-2; a weak D match, TRBD1 (6 bases). The CDR3 is 14 amino acids. The germline CDR1 and CDR2 sequences are LGHNA and YNFKEQ. V gave up 5 bases and J gave up 6 bases, with 16 bases separating them. CDR3 DNA: TGTGCCAGCAGCTTAGGCGGGACAAGGAATGGCTACACCTTC. Translation gives CASSLGGTRNGYTF.

The J gene is TRBJ2-7, the V gene TRBV5-4; the D is unclear. The CDR3 covers 13 residues. The germline V and J ends were trimmed by 4 bases and 5 bases, with 13 bases remaining between them. Germline V CDR1 and CDR2: SGHNT, YYREEE (reference sequence). CDR3 sequence reads: CASSPVGWDEQYF. The CDR3 nucleotides read TGTGCCAGCAGCCCGGTCGGGTGGGACGAGCAGTACTTC.

This sequence joins TRBV25-1 and TRBJ2-1, with 7 bases fitting TRBD1. The junction had 3 bases not matched to a gene; V was cut back by 4 bases and J by 12 bases. CDR1 and CDR2 (germline): MGHDK, SYGVNS. This CDR3 is built from 11 residues. As DNA, the CDR3 is TGTGCCAGCAGTGCAAGACAGGGGCAGTTCTTC. Residues: CASSARQGQFF.

The chain carries TRBV6-5 and TRBJ1-2, with D tentatively TRBD1 (5 bases). V dropped 2 bases and J dropped 6 bases, with 10 bases sitting between them. The CDR3 sequence is 13 residues long. Germline lookup yields CDR1 MNHEY and CDR2 SVGAGI. DNA for the CDR3: TGTGCCAGCAGTTACAATACAGGCGATGGCTACACCTTC. It specifies CASSYNTGDGYTF.

This clone has just a few counts. This chain joins TRBV5-5 and TRBJ1-6; TRBD1 matches at 7 bases. Unmatched junction bases numbered 5, after V lost 0 bases and J lost 11 bases. Germline CDR1 is SGHKS and CDR2 is YYEKEE (reference sequence). The CDR3 covers 14 residues. The CDR3 is CASSLARGWTPLHF. The CDR3 nucleotides read TGTGCCAGCAGCTTGGCCAGGGGGTGGACACCCCTCCACTTT.

The chain joins TRBV5-1 to TRBJ2-5; tentatively, D is TRBD2 (5 bases). V shed 0 bases and J shed 5 bases, with 17 bases lying between them. The CDR3 covers 16 residues. Germline lookup yields CDR1 SGHRS and CDR2 YFSETQ. The CDR3 sequence: CASSLGVPQPGETQYF. DNA for the CDR3: TGCGCCAGCAGCTTGGGGGTACCCCAGCCGGGGGAGACCCAGTACTTC.

As regards this clone: This sample also contains other DNA sequences that code for the same CDR3. The rearrangement joins TRBV18 to TRBJ2-5, with D unresolved. Germline values: CDR1 KGHSH, CDR2 LQKENI. The germline V and J ends were trimmed by 3 bases and 4 bases, with 3 bases remaining between them. This CDR3 spans 11 amino acids. CDR3 coding DNA: TGTGCCAGCTCACCGGGAGAGACCCAGTACTTC. It specifies CASSPGETQYF. Full variable domain (missing parts from reference TRBV18 and TRBJ2-5): NAGVMQNPRHLVRRRGQEARLRCSPMKGHSHVYWYRQLPEEGLKFMVYLQKENIIDESGMPKERFSAEFPKEGPSILRIQQVVRGDSAAYFCASSPGETQYFGPGTRLLVL.

This clone was recorded a few times. The chain couples TRBV19 to TRBJ1-6; D may be TRBD1 (5 bases). The germline CDR1 and CDR2 sequences are LNHDA and SQIVND (reference sequence). Trimming pared 4 bases from V and 5 bases from J, leaving 12 bases between. CDR3 size: 15 residues. For the CDR3, the DNA is TGTGCCAGTAGTACCTTTGACAGAGATAATTCACCCCTCCACTTT. Translated: CASSTFDRDNSPLHF.

The chain combines TRBV28 with TRBJ1-3; TRBD1 is a possible D gene (5 bases). V lost 8 bases and J 0 bases, leaving 11 bases between the germline ends. CDR1 and CDR2 from the germline V gene are MDHEN and SYDVKM. This CDR3 spans 14 amino acids. The CDR3 region has the DNA TGTGCCAGCTACCAGGGTAGCTCTGGAAACACCATATATTTT. Its protein product is CASYQGSSGNTIYF. Filled out from reference TRBV28 and TRBJ1-3, the complete variable domain reads DVKVTQSSRYLVKRTGEKVFLECVQDMDHENMFWYRQDPGLGLRLIYFSYDVKMKEKGDIPEGYSVSREKKERFSLILESASTNQTSMYLCASYQGSSGNTIYFGEGSWLTVV.

V usage is TRBV6-6 and J usage is TRBJ2-7; D possibly corresponds to TRBD2 (6 bases). The V gene's germline CDR1 is MNHNY and CDR2 SVGAGI (reference sequence). The CDR3 totals 15 residues. Trimming cost V 0 bases and J 6 bases, with 15 bases left between them. CDR3 sequence reads: CASSYSGGRTAEQYF. Written as DNA, the CDR3 is TGTGCCAGCAGTTACTCCGGAGGGAGGACTGCCGAGCAGTACTTC.

This clone was observed once. CDR3 sequence (DNA): TGTGCCAGCAGCTTGGGGACTAGCGATTCCTACGAGCAGTACTTC. Its protein product is CASSLGTSDSYEQYF. The chain employs TRBV11-3 and TRBJ2-7, with 10 bases lining up with TRBD2. Per the germline V gene, CDR1 is SGHNT and CDR2 is YENEEA. Trimming removed 3 bases from V and 1 base from J; junction bases left unmatched: 3. The CDR3 is 15 amino acids.

This clone was detected once. The gene calls are TRBV2 and TRBJ2-3; no clear D gene. The CDR3 runs 12 residues. Trimming took 4 bases from V and 5 from J, leaving 7 bases between them. Per germline, CDR1 SNHLY and CDR2 FYNNEI. The CDR3 loop is CASSGFGDTQYF. In DNA form, the CDR3 reads TGTGCCAGCAGTGGGTTCGGAGATACGCAGTATTTT.

This chain joins TRBV6-1 and TRBJ1-1; TRBD1 is a possible D gene (6 bases). Germline V CDR1 and CDR2: MNHNS, SASEGT. Trimming took 9 bases from V and 4 from J, leaving 18 bases between them. This CDR3 has 14 amino acids. The chain's CDR3 is CASREEGGATEAFF. The CDR3 DNA follows: TGTGCCAGTCGAGAAGAGGGGGGGGCCACTGAAGCTTTCTTT.

The V and J genes are TRBV11-2 and TRBJ2-1; 7 bases map to TRBD1. The V gene end was trimmed by 4 bases and the J gene end by 5 bases; junction bases not matched to a gene: 8. Germline V gene data show CDR1 as SGHAT and CDR2 as FQNNGV. This CDR3 contains 15 residues. This CDR3 is CASSSHRGRNNEQFF. The CDR3 coding sequence is TGTGCCAGCAGCTCCCACAGGGGTCGGAACAATGAGCAGTTCTTC.

A few counts support this clone. The chain employs TRBV9 and TRBJ1-1; D possibly corresponds to TRBD1 (5 bases). Germline assignment: CDR1 SGDLS and CDR2 YYNGEE. Between the trimmed V and J ends, which lost 2 bases and 2 bases, there was a span of 7 bases. There are 13 residues in the CDR3. CDR3 nucleotide sequence: TGTGCCAGCAGCGTTCAGGGTAACACTGAAGCTTTCTTT. Translating gives CASSVQGNTEAFF.

The V call is TRBV2, the J call TRBJ2-5; 9 bases agree with TRBD2. V dropped 11 bases and J dropped 5; count of bases not matched to a gene: 12. CDR1 and CDR2 (germline): SNHLY, FYNNEI. The CDR3 length is 14 residues. The CDR3 sequence: CASVAGAPRETQYF. The DNA for the CDR3 is TGTGCCTCCGTAGCGGGGGCCCCCCGGGAGACCCAGTACTTC.

This chain connects TRBV7-9 to TRBJ1-1; TRBD1 might be the D (5 bases). Germline V lookup: CDR1 SEHNR, CDR2 FQNEAQ (reference sequence). The CDR3 spans 14 residues. Between the trimmed V and J ends, which lost 5 bases and 1 base, there was a span of 11 bases. CDR3 nucleotide sequence: TGTGCCAGCAGCCCCGATGACAGGAACACTGAAGCTTTCTTT. Its translation: CASSPDDRNTEAFF. Full variable domain (remainder filled in from reference TRBV7-9 and TRBJ1-1): DTGVSQNPRHKITKRGQNVTFRCDPISEHNRLYWYRQTLGQGPEFLTYFQNEAQLEKSRLLSDRFSAERPKGSFSTLEIQRTEQGDSAMYLCASSPDDRNTEAFFGQGTRLTVV.

This chain uses TRBV7-2 with TRBJ2-5, with D maybe TRBD2 (5 bases). V was pared by 5 bases and J by 5 bases, with 18 bases between. This CDR3 spans 15 amino acids. Germline CDR1 and CDR2: SGHTA and FQGNSA. The CDR3 bases are TGTGCCAGCAGCCCTAGCTCCGGAGGCCGTGAGACCCAGTACTTC. Translation: CASSPSSGGRETQYF.

The chain is built from TRBV5-1 and TRBJ2-3; D could derive from TRBD1 or TRBD2 (5 bases each). V shed 0 bases and J shed 1 base, with 9 bases lying between them. This CDR3 has 15 residues. Germline lookup yields CDR1 SGHRS and CDR2 YFSETQ. The CDR3 DNA is TGCGCCAGCAGCTTGGGAGGGGACCGCACAGATACGCAGTATTTT. Translated, it gives CASSLGGDRTDTQYF. Variable domain in full (rest from reference TRBV5-1 and TRBJ2-3): KAGVTQTPRYLIKTRGQQVTLSCSPISGHRSVSWYQQTPGQGLQFLFEYFSETQRNKGNFPGRFSGRQFSNSRSEMNVSTLELGDSALYLCASSLGGDRTDTQYFGPGTRLTVL.

There are a few counts of this clone. Other DNA sequences within the sample encode an identical CDR3. The chain couples TRBV6-5 to TRBJ2-2; D ambiguous. The CDR3 contains 13 residues. V lost 2 bases and J 6 bases, leaving 7 bases between the germline ends. Germline V gene sequence: CDR1 MNHEY, CDR2 SVGAGI. DNA of the CDR3: TGTGCCAGCAGTTACGATGTCGCCGGGGAGCTGTTTTTT. Translated: CASSYDVAGELFF.

The rearrangement links TRBV6-5 to TRBJ1-2; 7 nucleotides line up with TRBD1. Germline CDR1 and CDR2: MNHEY and SVGAGI. This CDR3 comprises 15 residues. V shed 6 bases and J 4 bases; nucleotides not matched to a gene: 11. CDR3 in amino acids: CASRPLTGTTYGYTF. DNA for the CDR3: TGTGCCAGCAGACCGCTGACAGGGACTACCTATGGCTACACCTTC.